This T cell receptor (beta chain) comes out of a study of identical twins. Study-wide findings and caveats: Models, which agreed with sharing between unrelated individuals, nonetheless underestimated the out-of-frame TCR alpha sharing seen in monozygotic twins. A cross-sectional statistical analysis, not follow-up of the same donors, supported the conclusions.

The CDR3 sequence is 17 residues long. Trimming removed 4 bases from V and 0 bases from J, with 20 bases in between. Germline V lookup: CDR1 SGDLS, CDR2 YYNGEE. In its sample, this clonotype was seen many times. Its antigen is unidentified. Only healthy Caucasians were included as donors. TCRdb reprocessed the 5' RACE reads via MiXCR and lists one record per CDR3 protein. The data show 400,000 to 500,000 distinct CDR3 sequences, roughly 18% seen once. This TCR came from a man aged 50-60 years in good health. Input material: naive T cells sorted from blood. This chain uses TRBV9 with TRBJ2-7, with D perhaps matching TRBD1 or TRBD2 (6 bases each). The CDR3 region has the DNA TGTGCCAGCAGCCCACGACAGGACTACCCCTTCTCCTACGAGCAGTACTTC. Its protein product is CASSPRQDYPFSYEQYF.